The text below deals with one T cell receptor (beta chain). Its antigen remains unidentified. Produced via immunoSEQ multiplex PCR; TCRdb's table is partial and in-frame only. There are 30,000 to 40,000 clones in the sample; roughly 87% occur only once, and about 20% lies in the top ten. This entry is derived from a study of OX40 agonist ivuxolimab in advanced cancers. Study-level background: Two cutaneous melanoma patients and one hepatocellular carcinoma patient, three in all, had partial responses. Findings and caveats of the study: Researchers report that CD8+ T cells had, on average, more expanded clones than CD4+.

This CDR3 is 14 amino acids long. The V segment lost 3 bases and the J segment 0 bases; nucleotides outside the gene matches: 3. The germline V gene has CDR1 SGHRS and CDR2 YFSETQ. Any history of autoimmune disease or systemic immunosuppression disqualified patients. The chain has TRBV5-1 and TRBJ2-7, with 7 nucleotides matching TRBD1. The sequence derives from an adult with an advanced solid tumor such as melanoma, head and neck, liver or kidney cancer. This material consisted of CD4+ or CD8+ T cells sorted from blood, taken in a trial of the OX40 agonist ivuxolimab. This CDR3 is CASSSGTASYEQYF. The CDR3, as DNA: TGCGCCAGCAGCTCCGGGACAGCCTCCTACGAGCAGTACTTC. Using reference TRBV5-1 and TRBJ2-7 for the parts outside the CDR3, the full variable domain is KAGVTQTPRYLIKTRGQQVTLSCSPISGHRSVSWYQQTPGQGLQFLFEYFSETQRNKGNFPGRFSGRQFSNSRSEMNVSTLELGDSALYLCASSSGTASYEQYFGPGTRLTVT.